A selection of T cell receptor beta chains follows, all from one sample in a study of shared clonotypes between healthy human individuals. The data were produced by immunoSEQ multiplex PCR, yet TCRdb's version contains in-frame clones alone and is incomplete. The table records about 820,000 clones, 85% to 95% of them present only once. Sequencing used naive CD8+ T cells sorted from blood. The receptors were sampled from a man younger than 45 in good health. The CDR3 runs from the conserved cysteine through the conserved F or W. Fields, in order: V gene, CDR3 length, clone size, J gene, D gene, CDR3 DNA, CDR3 protein. A D gene is named only where the DNA matches it firmly. Size is stated for part of the rows, as once, few or many counts, or as a class when the clone is expanded.

V: TRBV7-2; length: 17; size: NA; J: TRBJ2-7; D: TRBD2; DNA: TGTGCCAGCAGCATCCCCCCGACTAGCGGGAACTCCTACGAGCAGTACTTC; CDR3: CASSIPPTSGNSYEQYF
V: TRBV7-9; length: 13; size: NA; J: TRBJ2-1; D: TRBD2; DNA: TGTGCCAGCAAGGCGGGAGGTCTTGATGAGCAGTTCTTC; CDR3: CASKAGGLDEQFF
V: TRBV4-1; length: 15; size: NA; J: TRBJ2-7; D: NA; DNA: TGCGCCAGCAGCCAAGATGTAACCGGTGTCTACGAGCAGTACTTC; CDR3: CASSQDVTGVYEQYF
V: TRBV6-5; length: 13; size: NA; J: TRBJ2-1; D: NA; DNA: TGTGCCAGCAGTTACTTGGACCTCAATGAGCAGTTCTTC; CDR3: CASSYLDLNEQFF
V: TRBV19; length: 14; size: NA; J: TRBJ2-7; D: TRBD1; DNA: TGTGCCAGTAGCTCCGGGACAGGGGAGTACGAGCAGTACTTC; CDR3: CASSSGTGEYEQYF
V: TRBV7-2; length: 15; size: NA; J: TRBJ2-4; D: NA; DNA: TGTGCCAGCAGCTTAGTCCTAGCGCCCAAAAACATTCAGTACTTC; CDR3: CASSLVLAPKNIQYF
V: TRBV5-4; length: 13; size: NA; J: TRBJ2-7; D: TRBD1; DNA: TGTGCCAGCAGCCCGGGACAGGGCAACGAGCAGTACTTC; CDR3: CASSPGQGNEQYF
V: TRBV2; length: 17; size: once; J: TRBJ2-5; D: TRBD2; DNA: TGTGCCAGCAGTGTAGCGGGAGTACGGAAGCCCCAAGAGACCCAGTACTTC; CDR3: CASSVAGVRKPQETQYF
V: TRBV5-5; length: 15; size: NA; J: TRBJ2-2; D: TRBD2; DNA: TGTGCCAGCAGATCGGGACTAGCGGGAATCGGGGAGCTGTTTTTT; CDR3: CASRSGLAGIGELFF
V: TRBV19; length: 12; size: NA; J: TRBJ1-2; D: TRBD1; DNA: TGTGCCACCTCGACAGGGGCGCGAGGCTACACCTTC; CDR3: CATSTGARGYTF
V: TRBV5-6; length: 13; size: NA; J: TRBJ2-1; D: NA; DNA: TGTGCCAGCAGCTTTGGCAGCAACAATGAGCAGTTCTTC; CDR3: CASSFGSNNEQFF
V: TRBV6-1; length: 16; size: NA; J: TRBJ2-7; D: TRBD2; DNA: TGTGCCAGCAGTGATCTTGAGCGGGAGTTCACCTACGAGCAGTACTTC; CDR3: CASSDLEREFTYEQYF